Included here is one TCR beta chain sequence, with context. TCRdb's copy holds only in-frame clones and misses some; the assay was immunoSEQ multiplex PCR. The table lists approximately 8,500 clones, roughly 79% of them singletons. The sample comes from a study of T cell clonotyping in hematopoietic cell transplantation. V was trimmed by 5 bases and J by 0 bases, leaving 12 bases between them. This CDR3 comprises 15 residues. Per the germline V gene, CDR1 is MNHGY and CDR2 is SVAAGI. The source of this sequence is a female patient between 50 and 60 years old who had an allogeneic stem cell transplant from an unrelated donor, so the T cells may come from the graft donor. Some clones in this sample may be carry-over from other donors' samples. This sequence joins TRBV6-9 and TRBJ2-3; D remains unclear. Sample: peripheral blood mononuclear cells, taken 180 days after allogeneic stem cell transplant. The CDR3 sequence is CASSEPSPSTDTQYF. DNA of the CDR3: TGTGCCAGCAGTGAACCATCCCCTAGCACAGATACGCAGTATTTT.